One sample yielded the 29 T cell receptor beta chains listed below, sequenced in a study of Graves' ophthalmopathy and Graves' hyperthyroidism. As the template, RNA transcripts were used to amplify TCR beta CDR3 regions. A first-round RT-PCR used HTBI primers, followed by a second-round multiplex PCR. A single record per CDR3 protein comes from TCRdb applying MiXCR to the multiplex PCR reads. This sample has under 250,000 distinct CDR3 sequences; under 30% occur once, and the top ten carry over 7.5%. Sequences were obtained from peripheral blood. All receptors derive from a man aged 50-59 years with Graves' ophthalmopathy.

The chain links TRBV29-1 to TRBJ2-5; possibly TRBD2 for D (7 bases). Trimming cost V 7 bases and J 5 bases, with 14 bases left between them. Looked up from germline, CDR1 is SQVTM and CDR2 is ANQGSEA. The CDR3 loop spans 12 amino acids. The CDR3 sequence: CSGEGGGETQYF. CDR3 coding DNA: TGCAGCGGGGAAGGGGGAGGGGAGACCCAGTACTTC. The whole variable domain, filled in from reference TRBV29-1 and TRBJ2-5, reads SAVISQKPSRDICQRGTSLTIQCQVDSQVTMMFWYRQQPGQSLTLIATANQGSEATYESGFVIDKFPISRPNLTFSTLTVSNMSPEDSSIYLCSGEGGGETQYFGPGTRLLVL.

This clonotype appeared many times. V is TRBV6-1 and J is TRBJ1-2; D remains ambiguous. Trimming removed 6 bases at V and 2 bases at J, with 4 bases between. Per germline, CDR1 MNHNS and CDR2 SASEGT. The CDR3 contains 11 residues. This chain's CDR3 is CASRGNYGYTF. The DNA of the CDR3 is TGTGCCAGCAGGGGGAACTATGGCTACACCTTC.

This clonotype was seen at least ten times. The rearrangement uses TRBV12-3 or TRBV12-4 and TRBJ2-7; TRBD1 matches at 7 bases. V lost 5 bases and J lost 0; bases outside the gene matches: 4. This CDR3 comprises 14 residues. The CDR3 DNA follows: TGTGCCAGCAGTCCCCAGGGGGTCTCCTACGAGCAGTACTTC. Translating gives CASSPQGVSYEQYF.

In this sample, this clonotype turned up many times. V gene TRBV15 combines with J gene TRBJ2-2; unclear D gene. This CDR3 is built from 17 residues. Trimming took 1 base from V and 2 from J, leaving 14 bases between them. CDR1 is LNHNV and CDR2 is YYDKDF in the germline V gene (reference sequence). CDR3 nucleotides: TGTGCCACCAGCAGAGCGTCAGGTTTCTTTAACACCGGGGAGCTGTTTTTT. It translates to CATSRASGFFNTGELFF.

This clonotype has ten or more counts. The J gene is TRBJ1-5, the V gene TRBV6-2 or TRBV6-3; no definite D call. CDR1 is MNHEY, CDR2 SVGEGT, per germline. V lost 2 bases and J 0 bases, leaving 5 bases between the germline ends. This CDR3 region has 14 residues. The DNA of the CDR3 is TGTGCCAGCAGTTACGTGGCTAGCAATCAGCCCCAGCATTTT. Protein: CASSYVASNQPQHF.

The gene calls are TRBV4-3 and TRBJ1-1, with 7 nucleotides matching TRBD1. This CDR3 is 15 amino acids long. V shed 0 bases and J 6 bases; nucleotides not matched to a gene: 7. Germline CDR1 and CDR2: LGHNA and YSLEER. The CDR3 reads CASSQESIGGSEAFF. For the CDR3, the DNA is TGCGCCAGCAGCCAAGAATCGATAGGGGGCTCTGAAGCTTTCTTT.

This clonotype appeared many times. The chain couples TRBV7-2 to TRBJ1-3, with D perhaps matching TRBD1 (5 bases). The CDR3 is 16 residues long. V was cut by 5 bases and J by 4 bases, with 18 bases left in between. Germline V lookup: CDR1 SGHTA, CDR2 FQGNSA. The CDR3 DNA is TGTGCCAGCAGCCCCCCCTCGGGCAGGGTCGGAAACACCATATATTTT. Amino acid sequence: CASSPPSGRVGNTIYF. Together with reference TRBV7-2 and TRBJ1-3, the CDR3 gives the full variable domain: GAGVSQSPSNKVTEKGKDVELRCDPISGHTALYWYRQSLGQGLEFLIYFQGNSAPDKSGLPSDRFSAERTGGSVSTLTIQRTQQEDSAVYLCASSPPSGRVGNTIYFGEGSWLTVV.

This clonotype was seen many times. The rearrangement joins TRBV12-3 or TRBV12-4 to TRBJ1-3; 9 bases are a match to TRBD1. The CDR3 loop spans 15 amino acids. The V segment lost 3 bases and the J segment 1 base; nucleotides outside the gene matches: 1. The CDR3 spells CASSFDRGSGNTIYF. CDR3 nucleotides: TGTGCCAGCAGTTTCGACAGGGGGTCTGGAAACACCATATATTTT.

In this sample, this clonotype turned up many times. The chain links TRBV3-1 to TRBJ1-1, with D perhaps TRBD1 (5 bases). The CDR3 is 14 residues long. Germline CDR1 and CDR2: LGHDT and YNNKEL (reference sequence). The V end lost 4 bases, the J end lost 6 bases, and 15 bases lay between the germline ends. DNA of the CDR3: TGTGCCAGCAGCCCATCAGGGAAATCCGCTGAAGCTTTCTTT. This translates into CASSPSGKSAEAFF.

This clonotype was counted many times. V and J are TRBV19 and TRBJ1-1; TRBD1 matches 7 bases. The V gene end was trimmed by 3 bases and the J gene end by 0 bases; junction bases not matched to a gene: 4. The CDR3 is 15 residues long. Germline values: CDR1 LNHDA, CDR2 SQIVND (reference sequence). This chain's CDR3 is CASSITGQMNTEAFF. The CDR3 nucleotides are TGTGCCAGTAGTATTACGGGACAGATGAACACTGAAGCTTTCTTT.

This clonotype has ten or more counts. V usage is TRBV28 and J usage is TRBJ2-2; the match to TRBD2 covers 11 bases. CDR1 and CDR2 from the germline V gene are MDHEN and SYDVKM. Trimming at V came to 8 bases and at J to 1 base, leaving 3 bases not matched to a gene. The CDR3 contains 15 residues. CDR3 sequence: CASGGLAVNTGELFF. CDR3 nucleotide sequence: TGTGCCAGCGGGGGACTAGCGGTGAACACCGGGGAGCTGTTTTTT.

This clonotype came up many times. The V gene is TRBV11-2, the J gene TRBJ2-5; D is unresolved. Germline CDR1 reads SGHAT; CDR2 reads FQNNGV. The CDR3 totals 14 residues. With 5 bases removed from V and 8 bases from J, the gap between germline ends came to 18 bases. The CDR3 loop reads CASSPLRSETTQYF. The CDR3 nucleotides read TGTGCCAGCAGCCCACTTAGGAGCGAAACTACCCAGTACTTC.

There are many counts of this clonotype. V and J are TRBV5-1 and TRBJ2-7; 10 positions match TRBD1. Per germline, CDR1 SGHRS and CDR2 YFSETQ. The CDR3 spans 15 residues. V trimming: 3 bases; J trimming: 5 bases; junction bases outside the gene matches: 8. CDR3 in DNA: TGCGCCAGCAGCTCAGCCGGGACAGGGGTCCACGAGCAGTACTTC. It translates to CASSSAGTGVHEQYF.

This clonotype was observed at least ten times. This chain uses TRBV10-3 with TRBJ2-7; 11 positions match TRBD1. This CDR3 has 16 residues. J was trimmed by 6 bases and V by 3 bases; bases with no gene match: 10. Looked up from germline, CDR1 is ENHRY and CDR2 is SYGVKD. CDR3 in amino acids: CAISETVGQGASEQYF. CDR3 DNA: TGTGCCATCAGTGAAACCGTCGGACAGGGGGCCTCCGAGCAGTACTTC.

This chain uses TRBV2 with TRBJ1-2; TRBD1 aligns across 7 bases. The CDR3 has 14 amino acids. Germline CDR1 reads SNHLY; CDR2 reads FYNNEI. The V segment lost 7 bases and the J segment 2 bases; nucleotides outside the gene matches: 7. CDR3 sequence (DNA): TGTGCCAGCAACAGACAGGGAGAGAACTATGGCTACACCTTC. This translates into CASNRQGENYGYTF.

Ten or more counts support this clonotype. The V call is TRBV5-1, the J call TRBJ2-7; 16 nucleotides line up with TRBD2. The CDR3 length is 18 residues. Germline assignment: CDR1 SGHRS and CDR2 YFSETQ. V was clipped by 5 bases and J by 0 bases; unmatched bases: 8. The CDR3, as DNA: TGCGCCAGCAGTTTTGGGGGGACTAGCGGGAGGGCCTCCTACGAGCAGTACTTC. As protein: CASSFGGTSGRASYEQYF.

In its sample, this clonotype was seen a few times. CDR3 protein: CASSMGRGEETQYF. CDR3 sequence (DNA): TGTGCCAGCAGCATGGGCAGGGGGGAGGAGACCCAGTACTTC. The chain is built from TRBV27 and TRBJ2-5; TRBD1 is a possible D gene (7 bases). The germline V gene encodes CDR1 MNHEY and CDR2 SMNVEV (reference sequence). Trimming left V 6 bases short and J 5 bases short, with 16 bases between. CDR3 length: 14 residues.

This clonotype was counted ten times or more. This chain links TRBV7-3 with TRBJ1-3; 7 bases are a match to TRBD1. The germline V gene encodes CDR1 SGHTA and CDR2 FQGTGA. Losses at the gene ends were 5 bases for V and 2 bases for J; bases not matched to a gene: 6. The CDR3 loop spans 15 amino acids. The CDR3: CASSPGGTAGNTIYF. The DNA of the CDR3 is TGTGCCAGCAGCCCTGGGGGGACAGCTGGAAACACCATATATTTT.

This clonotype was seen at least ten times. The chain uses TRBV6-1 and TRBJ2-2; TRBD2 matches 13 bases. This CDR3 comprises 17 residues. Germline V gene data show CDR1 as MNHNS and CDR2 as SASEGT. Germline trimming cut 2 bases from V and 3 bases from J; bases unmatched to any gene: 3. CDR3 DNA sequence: TGTGCCAGCAGTGAACGGGGACTAGCGGGATACACCGGGGAGCTGTTTTTT. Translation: CASSERGLAGYTGELFF.

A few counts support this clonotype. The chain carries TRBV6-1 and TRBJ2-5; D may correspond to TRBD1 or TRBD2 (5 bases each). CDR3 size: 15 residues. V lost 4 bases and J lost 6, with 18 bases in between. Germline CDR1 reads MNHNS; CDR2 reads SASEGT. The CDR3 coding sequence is TGTGCCAGCAGTGGCCGGGGATCTGGGGCAAAGACCCAGTACTTC. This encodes CASSGRGSGAKTQYF.

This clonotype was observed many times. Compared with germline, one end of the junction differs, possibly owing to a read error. The CDR3 loop reads CASSLGPGRYEQYF. The CDR3 DNA reads TGTGCTAGCAGCTTAGGTCCCGGCAGGTACGAGCAGTACTTC. The chain uses TRBV7-7 and TRBJ2-7; D is unresolved. Germline V CDR1 and CDR2: SSHAT, FNYEAQ (reference sequence). This CDR3 has 14 residues. Full variable domain (outside the CDR3, taken from reference TRBV7-7 and TRBJ2-7): GAGVSQSPRYKVTKRGQDVTLRCDPISSHATLYWYQQALGQGPEFLTYFNYEAQPDKSGLPSDRFSAERPEGSISTLTIQRTEQRDSAMYRCASSLGPGRYEQYFGPGTRLTVT.

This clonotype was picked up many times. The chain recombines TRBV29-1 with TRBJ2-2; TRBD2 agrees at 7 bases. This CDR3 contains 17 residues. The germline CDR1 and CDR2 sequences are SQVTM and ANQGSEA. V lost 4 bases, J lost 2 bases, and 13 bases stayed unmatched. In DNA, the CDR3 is TGCAGCGTTGGGGGGGGAGTACGGGGCGTCAACACCGGGGAGCTGTTTTTT. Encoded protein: CSVGGGVRGVNTGELFF.

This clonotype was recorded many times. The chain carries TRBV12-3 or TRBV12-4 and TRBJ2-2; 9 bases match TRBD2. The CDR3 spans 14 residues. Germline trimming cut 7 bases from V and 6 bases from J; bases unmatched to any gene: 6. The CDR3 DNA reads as TGTGCCAGCACGGTAGCGGGAGTGGCCGGGGAGCTGTTTTTT. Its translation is CASTVAGVAGELFF.

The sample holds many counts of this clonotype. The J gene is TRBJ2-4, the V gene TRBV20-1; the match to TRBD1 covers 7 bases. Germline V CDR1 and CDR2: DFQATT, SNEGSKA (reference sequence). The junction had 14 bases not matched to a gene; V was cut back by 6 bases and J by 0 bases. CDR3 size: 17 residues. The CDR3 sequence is CSANSPEGGLAKNIQYF. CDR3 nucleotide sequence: TGCAGTGCAAACTCACCAGAAGGGGGCCTAGCCAAAAACATTCAGTACTTC.

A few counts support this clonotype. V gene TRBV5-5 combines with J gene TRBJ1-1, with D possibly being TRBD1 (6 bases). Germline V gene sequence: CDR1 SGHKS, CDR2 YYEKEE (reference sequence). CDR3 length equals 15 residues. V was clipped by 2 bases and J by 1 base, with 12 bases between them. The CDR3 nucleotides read TGTGCCAGCAGCTTCAAGGACAGAAGGAACACTGAAGCTTTCTTT. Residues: CASSFKDRRNTEAFF. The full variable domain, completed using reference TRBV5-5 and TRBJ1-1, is DAGVTQSPTHLIKTRGQQVTLRCSPISGHKSVSWYQQVLGQGPQFIFQYYEKEERGRGNFPDRFSARQFPNYSSELNVNALLLGDSALYLCASSFKDRRNTEAFFGQGTRLTVV.

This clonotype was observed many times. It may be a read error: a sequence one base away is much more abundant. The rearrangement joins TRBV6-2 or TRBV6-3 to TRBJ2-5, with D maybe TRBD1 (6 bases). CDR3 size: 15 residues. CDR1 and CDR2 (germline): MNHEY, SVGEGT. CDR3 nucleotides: TGTGCCAGCAGTTACTCGACAGGTGACCAAGGGACCCAGTACTTC. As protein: CASSYSTGDQGTQYF.

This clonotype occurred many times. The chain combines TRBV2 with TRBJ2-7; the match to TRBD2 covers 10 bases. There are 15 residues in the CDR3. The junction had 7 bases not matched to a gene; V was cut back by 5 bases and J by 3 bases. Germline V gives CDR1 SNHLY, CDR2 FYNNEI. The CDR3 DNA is TGTGCCAGCAGTTCTCCGGGACTAGCGATCTACGAGCAGTACTTC. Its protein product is CASSSPGLAIYEQYF.

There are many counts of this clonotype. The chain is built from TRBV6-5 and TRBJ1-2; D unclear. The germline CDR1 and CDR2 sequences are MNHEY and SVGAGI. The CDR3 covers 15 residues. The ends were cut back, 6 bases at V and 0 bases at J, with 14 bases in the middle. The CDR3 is CASSVRDATNYGYTF. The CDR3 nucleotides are TGTGCCAGCAGCGTTCGAGACGCAACTAACTATGGCTACACCTTC.

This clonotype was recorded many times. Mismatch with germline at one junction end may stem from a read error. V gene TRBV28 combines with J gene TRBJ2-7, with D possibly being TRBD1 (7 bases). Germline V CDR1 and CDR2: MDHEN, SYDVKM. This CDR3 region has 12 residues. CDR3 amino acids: CASSLGGGPRDF. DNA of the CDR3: TGTGCCAGCAGTTTAGGAGGGGGCCCTAGGGACTTC.